These 24 T cell receptor beta chains were sequenced from one sample in a study of T cells in Graves' hyperthyroidism and ophthalmopathy. TCR beta CDR3 sequences were amplified from RNA transcripts. The HTBI primer set served for first-round RT-PCR of the TCR CDR3. One entry per CDR3 protein results from TCRdb running MiXCR on the multiplex PCR reads. The sample records hundreds of thousands of distinct CDR3 sequences, 17% being singletons. Material for sequencing was blood. The receptors here all came from a woman aged 18-30 years with Graves' ophthalmopathy.

The V gene is TRBV7-9, the J gene TRBJ2-5, with 12 bases fitting TRBD2. The CDR3 extends over 15 amino acids. Germline CDR1 and CDR2: SEHNR and FQNEAQ (reference sequence). J was trimmed by 5 bases and V by 5 bases; bases with no gene match: 6. The CDR3 region is CASSPTSGGMETQYF. CDR3 nucleotides: TGTGCCAGCAGCCCGACTAGCGGGGGTATGGAGACCCAGTACTTC.

This clonotype came up a few times. The V call is TRBV5-6, the J call TRBJ1-1; TRBD1 might be the D (6 bases). CDR3 length: 16 amino acids. Trimming pared 4 bases from V and 1 base from J, leaving 17 bases between. Per the germline V gene, CDR1 is SGHDT and CDR2 is YYEEEE. As DNA, the CDR3 is TGTGCCAGCAGCCCTCAAACCGGGACAAAGAACACTGAAGCTTTCTTT. The encoded protein is CASSPQTGTKNTEAFF.

The sample holds many counts of this clonotype. The rearrangement joins TRBV28 to TRBJ2-3; 7 bases fit TRBD1. Per the germline V gene, CDR1 is MDHEN and CDR2 is SYDVKM. V dropped 5 bases and J dropped 0; count of bases not matched to a gene: 14. This CDR3 comprises 18 residues. This chain's CDR3 is CASSPVFWTGPSTDTQYF. In nucleotides, the CDR3 is TGTGCCAGCAGTCCTGTGTTTTGGACAGGTCCAAGCACAGATACGCAGTATTTT.

This clonotype was picked up many times. J is TRBJ1-2 and V is TRBV7-2; 8 bases are a match to TRBD1. Trimming removed 5 bases from V and 3 bases from J; junction bases left unmatched: 8. Germline V CDR1 and CDR2: SGHTA, FQGNSA. There are 15 residues in the CDR3. This CDR3 reads CASSVGTGPHYGYTF. For the CDR3, the DNA is TGTGCCAGCAGCGTAGGGACAGGACCCCACTATGGCTACACCTTC. Looking up the rest from reference TRBV7-2 and TRBJ1-2 gives the full variable domain: GAGVSQSPSNKVTEKGKDVELRCDPISGHTALYWYRQSLGQGLEFLIYFQGNSAPDKSGLPSDRFSAERTGGSVSTLTIQRTQQEDSAVYLCASSVGTGPHYGYTFGSGTRLTVV.

This clonotype was seen at least ten times. The DNA for the CDR3 is TGTGCCTGGAGTTCCTCGACAACGGGCTACACCTTC. It is translated as CAWSSSTTGYTF. V usage is TRBV30 and J usage is TRBJ1-2; D remains ambiguous. V gave up 2 bases and J gave up 8 bases, with 12 bases separating them. Germline V gene data show CDR1 as GTSNPN and CDR2 as SVGIG (reference sequence). The CDR3 covers 12 residues.

This clonotype was seen repeatedly, ten times or more. J is TRBJ2-5 and V is TRBV7-3; D is unresolved. The CDR3 has 16 residues. Trimming took 2 bases from V and 4 from J, leaving 17 bases between them. The V gene's germline CDR1 is SGHTA and CDR2 FQGTGA. CDR3 DNA sequence: TGTGCCAGCAGCTTAGATGGGTCAGGTCTTCGAGAGACCCAGTACTTC. It codes for CASSLDGSGLRETQYF.

About this clonotype itself: One base away lies a much larger clone, so this may be a sequencing read error. This chain links TRBV6-2 or TRBV6-3 with TRBJ2-7, with D possibly matching TRBD1 (6 bases). Trimming left V 11 bases short and J 0 bases short, with 11 bases between. Germline CDR1 and CDR2: MNHEY and SVGEGT. This CDR3 has 12 residues. The CDR3 coding sequence is TGTGCCGGCGGACAGTTCTCCTACGAGCAGTACTTC. Translating it yields CAGGQFSYEQYF.

At least ten counts were recorded for this clonotype. The V call is TRBV20-1, the J call TRBJ1-5; D unclear. V gave up 3 bases and J gave up 0 bases, with 12 bases separating them. Germline assignment: CDR1 DFQATT and CDR2 SNEGSKA (reference sequence). The CDR3 runs to 15 residues. CDR3 DNA: TGCAGTGCTAGCGTATGGGGAAATAGCAATCAGCCCCAGCATTTT. It encodes CSASVWGNSNQPQHF.

This clonotype was seen a few times. CDR3 in amino acids: CASSKGTGYQETQYF. The CDR3 nucleotides read TGTGCCAGCAGTAAAGGGACAGGATATCAAGAGACCCAGTACTTC. This sequence joins TRBV6-1 and TRBJ2-5, with 8 bases that match TRBD1. Per germline, CDR1 MNHNS and CDR2 SASEGT. The CDR3 is 15 residues long. Germline trimming cut 5 bases from V and 2 bases from J; bases unmatched to any gene: 7.

This clonotype was counted ten times or more. It may be a read error: a sequence one base away is much more abundant. V is TRBV12-3 or TRBV12-4 and J is TRBJ2-7; D call uncertain. The V end was cut by 3 bases, the J end by 3 bases, with 3 bases between. The CDR3 has 11 amino acids. Here the CDR3 reads CASSFNYEQYF. CDR3 coding DNA: TGTGCCAGCAGTTTCAACTACGAGCAGTACTTC.

The sample holds many counts of this clonotype. This rearrangement joins TRBV11-2 to TRBJ1-1, with TRBD1 matching 7 bases. The V gene's germline CDR1 is SGHAT and CDR2 FQNNGV. The CDR3 has 15 amino acids. V trimming: 5 bases; J trimming: 1 base; junction bases outside the gene matches: 7. The CDR3: CASSPLGTANTEAFF. The CDR3 DNA reads TGTGCCAGCAGCCCTCTGGGGACAGCGAACACTGAAGCTTTCTTT.

This clonotype was seen ten or more times. The rearrangement joins TRBV5-1 to TRBJ2-3; TRBD1 aligns across 9 bases. CDR1 is SGHRS and CDR2 is YFSETQ in the germline V gene. The V segment lost 0 bases and the J segment 3 bases; nucleotides outside the gene matches: 2. CDR3 size: 15 residues. CDR3 loop: CASSLEQGATDTQYF. CDR3 bases: TGCGCCAGCAGCTTGGAACAGGGGGCGACAGATACGCAGTATTTT.

This clonotype showed up many times. The chain couples TRBV6-2 or TRBV6-3 to TRBJ2-1, with 10 bases matching TRBD2. This CDR3 has 15 amino acids. Unmatched junction bases numbered 9, after V lost 7 bases and J lost 6 bases. Germline V CDR1 and CDR2: MNHEY, SVGEGT. CDR3: CASTLAGEGRNEQFF. The CDR3 coding sequence is TGTGCCAGCACCCTAGCGGGAGAGGGGCGCAATGAGCAGTTCTTC.

This rearrangement joins TRBV29-1 to TRBJ1-4, with D hard to call. The CDR3 totals 13 residues. Per the germline V gene, CDR1 is SQVTM and CDR2 is ANQGSEA. V was trimmed by 7 bases and J by 0 bases, leaving 9 bases between them. CDR3 DNA: TGCAGCGGAAGGGATGCAACTAATGAAAAACTGTTTTTT. Translating it yields CSGRDATNEKLFF.

This clonotype showed up just a few times. The chain has TRBV9 and TRBJ1-1; D is undetermined. Trimming shortened V by 0 bases and J by 1 base, and 10 bases separated the two germline ends. The CDR3 has 15 amino acids. Germline CDR1 and CDR2: SGDLS and YYNGEE. The CDR3 loop reads CASSVGGFWNTEAFF. The DNA for the CDR3 is TGTGCCAGCAGCGTAGGCGGCTTTTGGAACACTGAAGCTTTCTTT.

This clonotype was seen ten or more times. The V call is TRBV28, the J call TRBJ2-7; 10 bases fit TRBD1. CDR3 length: 14 residues. V was pared by 4 bases and J by 6 bases, with 6 bases of the junction left unmatched. The germline gives CDR1 MDHEN, CDR2 SYDVKM. This chain's CDR3 is CASSSTGGAFEQYF. CDR3 sequence (DNA): TGTGCCAGCAGTTCGACAGGGGGCGCTTTCGAGCAGTACTTC.

This clonotype was recorded a few times. This chain connects TRBV15 to TRBJ2-5, with a weak D call TRBD2 (7 bases). The CDR3 has 15 residues. Trimming cost V 0 bases and J 5 bases, with 13 bases left between them. The germline gives CDR1 LNHNV, CDR2 YYDKDF (reference sequence). CDR3 coding DNA: TGTGCCACCAGCAGAGATATCGGGGGGCTGGAGACCCAGTACTTC. Translation: CATSRDIGGLETQYF.

The rearrangement links TRBV12-3 or TRBV12-4 to TRBJ1-3; no clear D. Between the trimmed V and J ends, which lost 5 bases and 9 bases, there was a span of 8 bases. The CDR3 extends over 11 amino acids. CDR3 protein: CASSGFGTIYF. As DNA, the CDR3 is TGTGCCAGCAGTGGGTTTGGCACCATATATTTT.

The sample holds a few counts of this clonotype. The chain links TRBV20-1 to TRBJ2-5; D gene ambiguous. V lost 5 bases and J 1 base, leaving 11 bases between the germline ends. Germline lookup yields CDR1 DFQATT and CDR2 SNEGSKA (reference sequence). CDR3 length: 13 residues. Here the CDR3 DNA reads TGCAGTGCTGATAATCCTTTCCAAGAGACCCAGTACTTC. Protein: CSADNPFQETQYF.

The J gene is TRBJ2-3, the V gene TRBV7-4; no clear D. Germline loops: CDR1 SGHVT, CDR2 SQSDAQ. V was trimmed by 2 bases and J by 2 bases, leaving 11 bases between them. The CDR3 is made up of 15 amino acids. Here the CDR3 reads CASSLFLQSTDTQYF. The CDR3 bases are TGTGCCAGCAGCTTATTCCTACAGTCCACAGATACGCAGTATTTT.

This clonotype came up many times. This rearrangement joins TRBV5-6 to TRBJ2-3; D is uncertain. Trimming stripped 1 base from V and 1 base from J, with 16 bases between. Germline values: CDR1 SGHDT, CDR2 YYEEEE. This CDR3 contains 17 residues. CDR3 DNA sequence: TGTGCCAGCAGCTTGATCTCCGTCTTGGACGGCACAGATACGCAGTATTTT. It translates to CASSLISVLDGTDTQYF.

The rearrangement links TRBV7-2 to TRBJ2-3; TRBD2 matches at 12 bases. Germline CDR1 reads SGHTA; CDR2 reads FQGNSA. Losses at the gene ends were 5 bases for V and 7 bases for J; bases not matched to a gene: 13. The CDR3 is made up of 17 amino acids. In DNA form, the CDR3 reads TGTGCCAGCAGCCGGACTAGCGGGGCTACTAATGTGTATACGCAGTATTTT. It translates to CASSRTSGATNVYTQYF.

This clonotype was seen a single time. The J gene is TRBJ2-5, the V gene TRBV5-6, with D perhaps TRBD1 (5 bases). V was trimmed by 0 bases and J by 5 bases, leaving 8 bases between them. The CDR3 contains 13 residues. Germline loops: CDR1 SGHDT, CDR2 YYEEEE. The CDR3 protein is CASSLEGVETQYF. The CDR3 DNA reads TGTGCCAGCAGCTTGGAAGGGGTCGAGACCCAGTACTTC.

This clonotype was detected many times. CDR3 region: CASSRGQITEAFF. The DNA of the CDR3 is TGTGCCAGCAGTCGGGGCCAGATCACTGAAGCTTTCTTT. V and J are TRBV27 and TRBJ1-1, with D tentatively TRBD1 (5 bases). The ends were cut back, 5 bases at V and 4 bases at J, with 11 bases in the middle. The CDR3 spans 13 residues. CDR1 MNHEY and CDR2 SMNVEV come from the germline V gene (reference sequence).